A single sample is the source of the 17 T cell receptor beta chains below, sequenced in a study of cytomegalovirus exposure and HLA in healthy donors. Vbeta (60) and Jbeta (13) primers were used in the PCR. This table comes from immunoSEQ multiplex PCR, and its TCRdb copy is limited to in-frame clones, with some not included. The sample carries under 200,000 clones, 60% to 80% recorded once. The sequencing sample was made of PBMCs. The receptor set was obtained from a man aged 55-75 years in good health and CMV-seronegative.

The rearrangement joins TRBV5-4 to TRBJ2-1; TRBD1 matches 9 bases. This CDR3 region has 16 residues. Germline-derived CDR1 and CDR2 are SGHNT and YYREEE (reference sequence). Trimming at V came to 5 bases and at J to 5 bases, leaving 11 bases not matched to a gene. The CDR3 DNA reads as TGTGCCAGCAGAACAGGGGGCGCGTCGGGGGACAATGAGCAGTTCTTC. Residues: CASRTGGASGDNEQFF.

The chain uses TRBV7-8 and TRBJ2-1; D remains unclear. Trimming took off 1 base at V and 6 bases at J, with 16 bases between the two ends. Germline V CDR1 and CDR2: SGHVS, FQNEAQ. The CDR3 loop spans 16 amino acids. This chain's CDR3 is CASSLVGGPFSNEQFF. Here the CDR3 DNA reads TGTGCCAGCAGCTTAGTAGGTGGGCCGTTCTCCAATGAGCAGTTCTTC.

The CDR3 region has the DNA TGCGCCAGCAGCTTAACCACAGGGGGCGAAGCTGGAAACACCATATATTTT. Translation gives CASSLTTGGEAGNTIYF. This chain uses TRBV5-1 with TRBJ1-3, with 9 bases aligning to TRBD1. V dropped 2 bases and J dropped 2; count of bases not matched to a gene: 8. Germline V gives CDR1 SGHRS, CDR2 YFSETQ. The CDR3 is 17 amino acids.

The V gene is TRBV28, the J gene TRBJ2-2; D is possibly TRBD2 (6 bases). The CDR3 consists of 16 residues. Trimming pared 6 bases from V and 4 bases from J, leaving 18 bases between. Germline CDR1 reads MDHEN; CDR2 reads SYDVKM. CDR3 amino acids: CASRRGLKKRTGELFF. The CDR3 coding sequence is TGTGCCAGCAGACGAGGACTAAAGAAACGCACCGGGGAGCTGTTTTTT.

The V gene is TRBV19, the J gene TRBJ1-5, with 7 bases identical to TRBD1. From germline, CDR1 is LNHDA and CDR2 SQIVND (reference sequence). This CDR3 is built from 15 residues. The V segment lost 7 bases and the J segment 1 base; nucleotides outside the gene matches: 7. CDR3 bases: TGTGCCAGTACCAGGGGGGTTATGAGCAATCAGCCCCAGCATTTT. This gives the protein CASTRGVMSNQPQHF.

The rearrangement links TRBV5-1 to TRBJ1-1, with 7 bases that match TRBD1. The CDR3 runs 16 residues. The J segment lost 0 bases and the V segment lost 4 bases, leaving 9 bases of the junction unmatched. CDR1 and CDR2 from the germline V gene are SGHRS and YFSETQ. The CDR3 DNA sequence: TGCGCCAGCAGCCTAGGAACGACAGGGATGAACACTGAAGCTTTCTTT. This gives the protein CASSLGTTGMNTEAFF.

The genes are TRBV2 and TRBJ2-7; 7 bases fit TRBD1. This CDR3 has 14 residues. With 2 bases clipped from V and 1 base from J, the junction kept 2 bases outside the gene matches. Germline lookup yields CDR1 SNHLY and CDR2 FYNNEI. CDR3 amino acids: CASSEYRGSYEQYF. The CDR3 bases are TGTGCCAGCAGTGAATACAGGGGATCCTACGAGCAGTACTTC. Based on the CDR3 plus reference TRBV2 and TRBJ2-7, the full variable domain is EPEVTQTPSHQVTQMGQEVILRCVPISNHLYFYWYRQILGQKVEFLVSFYNNEISEKSEIFDDQFSVERPDGSNFTLKIRSTKLEDSAMYFCASSEYRGSYEQYFGPGTRLTVT.

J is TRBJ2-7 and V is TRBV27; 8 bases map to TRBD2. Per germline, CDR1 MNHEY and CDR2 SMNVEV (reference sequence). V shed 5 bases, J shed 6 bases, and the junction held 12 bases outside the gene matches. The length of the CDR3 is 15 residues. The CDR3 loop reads CASSPWAGGGREQYF. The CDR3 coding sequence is TGTGCCAGCAGTCCATGGGCGGGAGGAGGCCGCGAGCAGTACTTC.

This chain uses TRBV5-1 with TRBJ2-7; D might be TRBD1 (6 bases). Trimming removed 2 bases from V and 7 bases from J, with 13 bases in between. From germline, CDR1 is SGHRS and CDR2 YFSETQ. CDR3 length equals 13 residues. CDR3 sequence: CASSFGQGKEQYF. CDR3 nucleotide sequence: TGCGCCAGCAGCTTTGGGCAGGGGAAGGAGCAGTACTTC.

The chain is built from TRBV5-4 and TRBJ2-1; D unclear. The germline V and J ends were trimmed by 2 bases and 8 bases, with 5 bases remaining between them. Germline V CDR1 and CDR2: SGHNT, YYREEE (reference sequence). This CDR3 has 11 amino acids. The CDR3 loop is CASSFVHEQFF. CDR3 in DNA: TGTGCCAGCAGCTTCGTCCATGAGCAGTTCTTC.

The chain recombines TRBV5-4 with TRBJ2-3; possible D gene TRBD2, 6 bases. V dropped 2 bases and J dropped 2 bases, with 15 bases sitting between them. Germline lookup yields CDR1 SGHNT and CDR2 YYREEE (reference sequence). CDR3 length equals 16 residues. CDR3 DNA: TGTGCCAGCAGCTTCCCTGGTAGCGGTTACACAGATACGCAGTATTTT. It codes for CASSFPGSGYTDTQYF.

CDR3 in amino acids: CASSLGDYQETQYF. In nucleotides, the CDR3 is TGCGCCAGCAGCTTGGGGGACTACCAAGAGACCCAGTACTTC. The rearrangement links TRBV5-1 to TRBJ2-5, with D perhaps TRBD2 (6 bases). V was cut by 0 bases and J by 0 bases, with 6 bases left in between. This CDR3 contains 14 residues. Germline lookup yields CDR1 SGHRS and CDR2 YFSETQ.

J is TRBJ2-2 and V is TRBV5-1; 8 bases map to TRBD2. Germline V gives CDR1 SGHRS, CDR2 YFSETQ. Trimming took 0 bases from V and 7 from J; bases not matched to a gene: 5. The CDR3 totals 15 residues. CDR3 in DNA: TGCGCCAGCAGCTTGGTGGGACTAGGGGTCGGGGAGCTGTTTTTT. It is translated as CASSLVGLGVGELFF.

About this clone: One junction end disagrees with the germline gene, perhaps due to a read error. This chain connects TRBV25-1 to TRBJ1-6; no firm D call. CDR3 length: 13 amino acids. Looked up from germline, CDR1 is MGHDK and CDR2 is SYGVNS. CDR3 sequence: CARSEFLNSPLHF. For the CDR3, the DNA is TGTGCCAGAAGTGAATTTCTGAATTCACCCCTCCACTTT.

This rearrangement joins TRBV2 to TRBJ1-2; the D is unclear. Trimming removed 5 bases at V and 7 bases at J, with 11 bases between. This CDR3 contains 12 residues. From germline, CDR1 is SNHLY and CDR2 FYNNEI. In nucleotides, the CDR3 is TGTGCCAGCAGTCCGGCTGGCGGTGGCTACACCTTC. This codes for CASSPAGGGYTF.

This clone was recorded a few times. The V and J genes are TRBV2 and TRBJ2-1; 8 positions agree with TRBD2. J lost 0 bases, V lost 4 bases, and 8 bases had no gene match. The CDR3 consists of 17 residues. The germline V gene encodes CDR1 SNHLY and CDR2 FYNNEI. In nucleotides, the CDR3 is TGTGCCAGCAGTGGCGAGCGGGAGACGTTCTCCTACAATGAGCAGTTCTTC. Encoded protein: CASSGERETFSYNEQFF. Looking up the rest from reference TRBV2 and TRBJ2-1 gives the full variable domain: EPEVTQTPSHQVTQMGQEVILRCVPISNHLYFYWYRQILGQKVEFLVSFYNNEISEKSEIFDDQFSVERPDGSNFTLKIRSTKLEDSAMYFCASSGERETFSYNEQFFGPGTRLTVL.

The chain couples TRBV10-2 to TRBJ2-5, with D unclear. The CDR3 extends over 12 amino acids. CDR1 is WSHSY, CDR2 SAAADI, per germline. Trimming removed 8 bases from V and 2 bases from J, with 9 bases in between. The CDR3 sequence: CASSNSQETQYF. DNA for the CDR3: TGCGCCAGCTCGAACTCTCAAGAGACCCAGTACTTC.